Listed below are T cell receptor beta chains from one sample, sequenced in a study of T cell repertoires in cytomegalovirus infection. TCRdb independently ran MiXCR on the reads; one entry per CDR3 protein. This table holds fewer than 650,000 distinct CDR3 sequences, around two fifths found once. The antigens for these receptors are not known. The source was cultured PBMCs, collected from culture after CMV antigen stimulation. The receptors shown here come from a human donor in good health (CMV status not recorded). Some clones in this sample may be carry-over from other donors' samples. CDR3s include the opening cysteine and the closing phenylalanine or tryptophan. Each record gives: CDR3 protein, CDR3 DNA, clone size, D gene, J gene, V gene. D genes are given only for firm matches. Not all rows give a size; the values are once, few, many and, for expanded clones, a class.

CDR3 protein: CASSLYGTGNTGELFF; CDR3 DNA: TGTGCCAGCAGCTTATACGGGACAGGCAACACCGGGGAGCTGTTTTTT; clone size: NA; D gene: TRBD1; J gene: TRBJ2-2; V gene: TRBV7-2
CDR3 protein: CASSPSGLAGGWEQYF; CDR3 DNA: TGTGCCAGCTCACCCTCGGGACTAGCGGGAGGCTGGGAGCAGTACTTC; clone size: few; D gene: TRBD2; J gene: TRBJ2-7; V gene: TRBV18
CDR3 protein: CASSPDRSSYEQYF; CDR3 DNA: TGTGCCAGCAGCCCTGACAGGAGCTCCTACGAGCAGTACTTC; clone size: many; D gene: NA; J gene: TRBJ2-7; V gene: TRBV7-2
CDR3 protein: CSARDPSLYSNQPQHF; CDR3 DNA: TGCAGTGCTAGAGATCCCAGCCTTTATAGCAATCAGCCCCAGCATTTT; clone size: NA; D gene: NA; J gene: TRBJ1-5; V gene: TRBV20-1
CDR3 protein: CASSPRVGANYGYTF; CDR3 DNA: TGTGCCAGTAGTCCCCGGGTTGGGGCTAACTATGGCTACACCTTC; clone size: NA; D gene: NA; J gene: TRBJ1-2; V gene: TRBV19
CDR3 protein: CASGSALAYNSPLHF; CDR3 DNA: TGTGCCAGCGGATCTGCATTGGCCTATAATTCACCCCTCCACTTT; clone size: NA; D gene: NA; J gene: TRBJ1-6; V gene: TRBV7-4
CDR3 protein: CASSSRGGPTGELFF; CDR3 DNA: TGTGCCAGCAGCTCCCGGGGAGGACCCACCGGGGAGCTGTTTTTT; clone size: NA; D gene: NA; J gene: TRBJ2-2; V gene: TRBV7-8
CDR3 protein: CASSPGTSYEKLFF; CDR3 DNA: TGTGCCAGCAGCCCCGGGACCTCTTATGAAAAACTGTTTTTT; clone size: NA; D gene: NA; J gene: TRBJ1-4; V gene: TRBV7-8
CDR3 protein: CASRKDAGTQYF; CDR3 DNA: TGTGCCAGCAGGAAAGACGCCGGTACGCAGTATTTT; clone size: many; D gene: NA; J gene: TRBJ2-3; V gene: TRBV7-2
CDR3 protein: CSASRASGSPRETQYF; CDR3 DNA: TGCAGTGCGAGTAGGGCTAGCGGGAGCCCCCGAGAGACCCAGTACTTC; clone size: NA; D gene: TRBD2; J gene: TRBJ2-5; V gene: TRBV20-1
CDR3 protein: CSAREKRGAVETQYF; CDR3 DNA: TGCAGTGCTAGAGAAAAAAGAGGGGCCGTCGAGACCCAGTACTTC; clone size: few; D gene: NA; J gene: TRBJ2-5; V gene: TRBV20-1
CDR3 protein: CASSPRQGGTVQYF; CDR3 DNA: TGTGCCAGCAGCCCACGACAGGGGGGGACCGTTCAGTACTTC; clone size: NA; D gene: TRBD1; J gene: TRBJ2-4; V gene: TRBV7-4
CDR3 protein: CASSLGVGTVYNEQFF; CDR3 DNA: TGTGCCAGCAGCTTAGGGGTGGGAACGGTCTACAATGAGCAGTTCTTC; clone size: few; D gene: NA; J gene: TRBJ2-1; V gene: TRBV7-9
CDR3 protein: CASSLASTRTYEQYF; CDR3 DNA: TGTGCCAGCAGCTTAGCCAGTACTAGAACCTACGAGCAGTACTTC; clone size: once; D gene: NA; J gene: TRBJ2-7; V gene: TRBV7-8
CDR3 protein: CASSPLGQIEAFF; CDR3 DNA: TGTGCCAGCAGTCCCCTGGGACAGATTGAAGCTTTCTTT; clone size: NA; D gene: TRBD1; J gene: TRBJ1-1; V gene: TRBV6-5
CDR3 protein: CASNPTGDSPLHF; CDR3 DNA: TGTGCCAGCAACCCGACAGGGGACTCACCCCTCCACTTT; clone size: few; D gene: TRBD1; J gene: TRBJ1-6; V gene: TRBV7-6
CDR3 protein: CASSQPGNPYFTDTQYF; CDR3 DNA: TGTGCCAGCAGCCAACCTGGGAACCCCTACTTCACAGATACGCAGTATTTT; clone size: NA; D gene: NA; J gene: TRBJ2-3; V gene: TRBV7-3
CDR3 protein: CASSFVYHNEQFF; CDR3 DNA: TGTGCCAGCAGCTTCGTGTACCACAATGAGCAGTTCTTC; clone size: many; D gene: NA; J gene: TRBJ2-1; V gene: TRBV7-8
CDR3 protein: CASGPGLASDTQYF; CDR3 DNA: TGTGCTAGTGGACCCGGACTAGCGTCAGATACGCAGTATTTT; clone size: NA; D gene: TRBD2; J gene: TRBJ2-3; V gene: TRBV12-5
CDR3 protein: CASSRDRANSPLHF; CDR3 DNA: TGTGCCAGCAGTCGGGACAGAGCTAATTCACCCCTCCACTTT; clone size: few; D gene: TRBD1; J gene: TRBJ1-6; V gene: TRBV12-3/TRBV12-4
CDR3 protein: CASSAFPGGTEAFF; CDR3 DNA: TGTGCCAGCAGTGCCTTCCCAGGGGGTACTGAAGCTTTCTTT; clone size: NA; D gene: TRBD1; J gene: TRBJ1-1; V gene: TRBV6-4
CDR3 protein: CASSFPGWETQYF; CDR3 DNA: TGTGCCAGCAGCTTTCCAGGGTGGGAGACCCAGTACTTC; clone size: NA; D gene: NA; J gene: TRBJ2-5; V gene: TRBV7-6
CDR3 protein: CASSFRADDGQPQHF; CDR3 DNA: TGTGCCAGCAGTTTCCGGGCCGATGATGGCCAGCCCCAGCATTTT; clone size: once; D gene: NA; J gene: TRBJ1-5; V gene: TRBV27
CDR3 protein: CASRPDRSYNEQFF; CDR3 DNA: TGTGCCAGCAGACCAGACAGATCCTACAATGAGCAGTTCTTC; clone size: NA; D gene: NA; J gene: TRBJ2-1; V gene: TRBV27
CDR3 protein: CASSLAGRSGYTF; CDR3 DNA: TGCGCCAGCAGCTTGGCCGGCCGAAGCGGCTACACCTTC; clone size: few; D gene: NA; J gene: TRBJ1-2; V gene: TRBV5-1
CDR3 protein: CASSQDIITDTQYF; CDR3 DNA: TGCGCCAGCAGCCAGGACATCATCACAGATACGCAGTATTTT; clone size: NA; D gene: NA; J gene: TRBJ2-3; V gene: TRBV4-3
CDR3 protein: CASSFDRFSYEQYF; CDR3 DNA: TGTGCCAGCAGCTTTGACAGGTTCTCCTACGAGCAGTACTTC; clone size: NA; D gene: NA; J gene: TRBJ2-7; V gene: TRBV7-2
CDR3 protein: CASSPISSIAKNIQYF; CDR3 DNA: TGTGCCAGCTCACCAATCAGTTCGATAGCCAAAAACATTCAGTACTTC; clone size: few; D gene: NA; J gene: TRBJ2-4; V gene: TRBV18
CDR3 protein: CASSPSGAGTTDTQYF; CDR3 DNA: TGTGCCAGCAGCCCATCGGGAGCGGGCACAACAGATACGCAGTATTTT; clone size: few; D gene: NA; J gene: TRBJ2-3; V gene: TRBV7-8
CDR3 protein: CSVMTQGTQYF; CDR3 DNA: TGCAGCGTTATGACCCAGGGGACCCAGTACTTC; clone size: NA; D gene: NA; J gene: TRBJ2-5; V gene: TRBV29-1
CDR3 protein: CASSSDGGATDTQYF; CDR3 DNA: TGTGCCAGTAGTTCGGACGGGGGGGCTACAGATACGCAGTATTTT; clone size: NA; D gene: TRBD2; J gene: TRBJ2-3; V gene: TRBV19
CDR3 protein: CASSEAGYGGYTF; CDR3 DNA: TGTGCCAGCAGCGAAGCAGGGTACGGTGGCTACACCTTC; clone size: few; D gene: NA; J gene: TRBJ1-2; V gene: TRBV6-4
CDR3 protein: CASSWALTGELFF; CDR3 DNA: TGTGCCAGCAGTTGGGCCCTCACCGGGGAGCTGTTTTTT; clone size: NA; D gene: NA; J gene: TRBJ2-2; V gene: TRBV28
CDR3 protein: CASSSEVAGTDTQYF; CDR3 DNA: TGTGCCAGCAGCTCGGAGGTTGCTGGAACAGATACGCAGTATTTT; clone size: many; D gene: NA; J gene: TRBJ2-3; V gene: TRBV7-8
CDR3 protein: CASSFGPGREWNEQFF; CDR3 DNA: TGTGCCAGCAGTTTTGGCCCGGGGAGGGAATGGAATGAGCAGTTCTTC; clone size: NA; D gene: TRBD2; J gene: TRBJ2-1; V gene: TRBV12-3/TRBV12-4
CDR3 protein: CASSDAVSYEQYF; CDR3 DNA: TGTGCCAGCAGTGACGCCGTTTCCTACGAGCAGTACTTC; clone size: once; D gene: NA; J gene: TRBJ2-7; V gene: TRBV2
CDR3 protein: CASSPRQGKQFF; CDR3 DNA: TGTGCCAGCAGCCCGCGACAGGGCAAGCAGTTCTTC; clone size: few; D gene: TRBD1; J gene: TRBJ2-1; V gene: TRBV7-2
CDR3 protein: CASSWRLPEQFF; CDR3 DNA: TGTGCCAGCAGCTGGAGACTGCCAGAGCAGTTCTTC; clone size: NA; D gene: NA; J gene: TRBJ2-1; V gene: TRBV12-3/TRBV12-4
CDR3 protein: CASSDLASGYEQYF; CDR3 DNA: TGCGCCAGCAGTGATCTGGCTAGCGGCTACGAGCAGTACTTC; clone size: NA; D gene: TRBD2; J gene: TRBJ2-7; V gene: TRBV10-2
CDR3 protein: CASSFARGQGYGYTF; CDR3 DNA: TGTGCCAGCAGCTTCGCCCGGGGGCAAGGCTATGGCTACACCTTC; clone size: NA; D gene: NA; J gene: TRBJ1-2; V gene: TRBV7-8
CDR3 protein: CAISDEGDNTGELFF; CDR3 DNA: TGTGCCATCAGTGACGAGGGGGATAACACCGGGGAGCTGTTTTTT; clone size: few; D gene: NA; J gene: TRBJ2-2; V gene: TRBV10-3
CDR3 protein: CASSLGILGRTGLSYEQYF; CDR3 DNA: TGTGCCAGCAGCTTAGGGATTCTCGGCCGGACAGGGTTAAGCTACGAGCAGTACTTC; clone size: NA; D gene: TRBD1; J gene: TRBJ2-7; V gene: TRBV11-2
CDR3 protein: CATLASSTDTQYF; CDR3 DNA: TGTGCCACCCTAGCGAGTAGCACAGATACGCAGTATTTT; clone size: NA; D gene: NA; J gene: TRBJ2-3; V gene: TRBV2
CDR3 protein: CASSQEGRALDGDTQYF; CDR3 DNA: TGTGCCAGCAGCCAAGAAGGCCGGGCTCTGGATGGAGATACGCAGTATTTT; clone size: NA; D gene: NA; J gene: TRBJ2-3; V gene: TRBV4-2
CDR3 protein: CASRQWGAGANVLTF; CDR3 DNA: TGTGCCAGCAGACAATGGGGGGCGGGGGCCAACGTCCTGACTTTC; clone size: NA; D gene: NA; J gene: TRBJ2-6; V gene: TRBV6-2/TRBV6-3
CDR3 protein: CASSIVDSPAGTQYF; CDR3 DNA: TGTGCCAGTAGTATAGTGGACTCCCCCGCGGGGACCCAGTACTTC; clone size: NA; D gene: NA; J gene: TRBJ2-5; V gene: TRBV19
CDR3 protein: CASRDRGFNTQYF; CDR3 DNA: TGTGCCAGCAGAGACAGAGGCTTCAATACGCAGTATTTT; clone size: NA; D gene: NA; J gene: TRBJ2-3; V gene: TRBV5-5
CDR3 protein: CASTNQAISEKLFF; CDR3 DNA: TGTGCCAGCACCAATCAAGCTATCTCTGAAAAACTGTTTTTT; clone size: few; D gene: NA; J gene: TRBJ1-4; V gene: TRBV11-2
CDR3 protein: CASRMVGQAEDTQYF; CDR3 DNA: TGTGCCAGCAGAATGGTCGGACAGGCTGAAGATACGCAGTATTTT; clone size: NA; D gene: TRBD1; J gene: TRBJ2-3; V gene: TRBV7-2